The TCR beta chain described here comes from a study of CD8 T cells in Susac syndrome. The study sequenced TCR beta in blood CD8+ and CD4+ T cells. With V trimmed by 2 bases and J by 3 bases, 3 bases remained unmatched. This CDR3 has 13 amino acids. Germline V gene data show CDR1 as DFQATT and CDR2 as SNEGSKA (reference sequence). Random hexamers were used to reverse transcribe roughly 0.45 to 1 ug of RNA. TCRdb analysed the immunoSEQ multiplex PCR reads with MiXCR anew, one entry per CDR3 protein. This table holds around 90,000 distinct CDR3 sequences, about 95% found once. Sample: CD8+ T cells from PBMCs. The clonotype originates from a human donor with Susac syndrome. The chain joins TRBV20-1 to TRBJ2-7; 8 bases agree with TRBD1. CDR3 bases: TGCAGTGCTAGATCACAGGGGGACTACGAGCAGTACTTC. Residues: CSARSQGDYEQYF.